A selection of T cell receptor beta chains follows, all from one sample in a study of T-cell memory formation after mild COVID-19. TCRdb processed the 5' RACE reads anew with MiXCR; each CDR3 protein has one entry. The data hold about 90,000 distinct CDR3 sequences, with about 13% observed a single time. Sample: PBMCs or a T cell subset sorted from them (not recorded which). The receptors derive from an adult woman who had mild COVID-19 (a few samples of this study predate the infection). Cell type and time point are not known. Both conserved end residues are part of each CDR3. The D gene is left open where the match is weak. Clone size is given for some rows only: seen once, a few or many times, or a class if the clone is expanded.

>few|-|TRBJ1-3|TRBV5-6
CASTGHSGNTIYF
TGTGCCAGTACCGGGCACTCTGGAAACACCATATATTTT
>few|-|TRBJ2-7|TRBV5-8
CASSLYLTGDYEQYF
TGTGCCAGCAGCTTGTATCTAACAGGAGACTACGAGCAGTACTTC
>-|-|TRBJ2-5|TRBV7-9
CASSLGRFGGQETQYF
TGTGCCAGCAGCTTAGGACGTTTTGGGGGCCAAGAGACCCAGTACTTC
>-|-|TRBJ2-7|TRBV5-5
CASSLGSRHYEQYF
TGTGCCAGCAGCTTGGGGTCCAGGCACTACGAGCAGTACTTC
>-|-|TRBJ1-4|TRBV6-1
CASSETPGDGDEKLFF
TGTGCCAGCAGTGAGACTCCAGGGGACGGGGATGAAAAACTGTTTTTT
>few|-|TRBJ2-4|TRBV20-1
CSAREGFGNIQYF
TGCAGTGCTAGGGAAGGGTTTGGAAACATTCAGTACTTC
>-|-|TRBJ2-1|TRBV4-3
CASSRDRTSYNEQFF
TGCGCCAGCAGCCGAGACAGAACCTCCTACAATGAGCAGTTCTTC
>few|-|TRBJ2-3|TRBV6-6
CASTSPEGAGTDTQYF
TGTGCCAGCACCTCGCCCGAGGGAGCTGGCACAGATACGCAGTATTTT
>few|-|TRBJ2-1|TRBV4-1
CASSQVGPSSYNEQFF
TGCGCCAGCAGCCAAGTCGGACCGAGCTCCTACAATGAGCAGTTCTTC
>-|TRBD1|TRBJ2-5|TRBV9
CASSVGVGRQGRETQYF
TGTGCCAGCAGCGTAGGGGTCGGACGACAGGGAAGGGAGACCCAGTACTTC
>-|-|TRBJ2-7|TRBV20-1
CSASGGKGSYEQYF
TGCAGTGCTAGTGGGGGAAAGGGATCGTACGAGCAGTACTTC
>few|-|TRBJ2-2|TRBV12-3/TRBV12-4
CASSPTSPGELFF
TGTGCCAGCAGCCCGACTAGTCCCGGGGAGCTGTTTTTT
>few|-|TRBJ2-2|TRBV5-1
CASRIPGTVNTGELFF
TGCGCCAGCAGGATTCCCGGGACGGTGAACACCGGGGAGCTGTTTTTT
>few|-|TRBJ2-3|TRBV10-3
CAVQGVLTDTQYF
TGTGCCGTCCAAGGGGTACTCACAGATACGCAGTATTTT
>many|-|TRBJ2-5|TRBV29-1
CSVESRGETQYF
TGCAGCGTTGAATCCCGGGGAGAGACCCAGTACTTC
>-|-|TRBJ2-7|TRBV27
CASSLGPANEQYF
TGTGCCAGCAGTTTAGGCCCGGCGAACGAGCAGTACTTC
>-|-|TRBJ2-1|TRBV7-9
CASSSRGGEQFF
TGTGCCAGCAGCTCAAGGGGTGGTGAGCAGTTCTTC
>few|TRBD2|TRBJ2-5|TRBV6-1
CASSHIGAGDFGETQYF
TGTGCCAGCAGCCACATTGGAGCGGGAGACTTCGGTGAGACCCAGTACTTC
>-|TRBD2|TRBJ2-3|TRBV12-3/TRBV12-4
CASSPRLAGGADTQYF
TGTGCCAGCAGCCCAAGACTAGCGGGAGGGGCAGATACGCAGTATTTT
>-|-|TRBJ2-3|TRBV5-1
CATNQGGTDTQYF
TGCGCCACCAACCAGGGAGGAACAGATACGCAGTATTTT
>few|-|TRBJ2-1|TRBV9
CASSARDNEQFF
TGTGCCAGCAGCGCCCGGGACAATGAGCAGTTCTTC
>few|-|TRBJ1-2|TRBV6-5
CASSYYAEDRRYGYTF
TGTGCCAGCAGTTACTACGCAGAAGACAGGCGCTATGGCTACACCTTC
>many|TRBD1|TRBJ2-5|TRBV4-2
CASLGQATSRTQYF
TGTGCCAGCCTGGGACAGGCCACCTCAAGGACCCAGTACTTC
>few|-|TRBJ2-1|TRBV12-3/TRBV12-4
CASASPRDQTYNEQFF
TGTGCCAGCGCCTCGCCCCGGGACCAAACCTACAATGAGCAGTTCTTC
>-|TRBD1|TRBJ2-7|TRBV5-1
CASSSGTGDYEQYF
TGCGCCAGCAGCTCCGGGACAGGCGACTACGAGCAGTACTTC
>few|TRBD1|TRBJ2-1|TRBV7-9
CASSFLQGAVYNEQFF
TGTGCCAGCAGCTTCCTCCAGGGGGCAGTCTACAATGAGCAGTTCTTC
>once|TRBD2|TRBJ2-5|TRBV13
CASSPRTSQETQYF
TGTGCCAGCAGCCCGAGGACTAGCCAAGAGACCCAGTACTTC
>-|-|TRBJ2-1|TRBV4-3
CASSQVAGQYNEQFF
TGCGCCAGCAGCCAAGTTGCCGGCCAATACAATGAGCAGTTCTTC
>-|-|TRBJ2-7|TRBV14
CASSQPTPFHEQYF
TGTGCCAGCAGCCAACCAACCCCTTTCCACGAGCAGTACTTC
>-|-|TRBJ2-5|TRBV30
CAWSGLATSQETQYF
TGTGCCTGGAGTGGGCTAGCCACCTCTCAAGAGACCCAGTACTTC
>few|TRBD2|TRBJ2-7|TRBV4-3
CASSQDGTAREGLYEQYF
TGCGCCAGCAGCCAAGATGGGACCGCCCGGGAGGGCCTCTACGAGCAGTACTTC
>many|-|TRBJ2-5|TRBV3-1
CASSGGTVMFETQYF
TGTGCCAGCAGCGGTGGGACTGTGATGTTCGAGACCCAGTACTTC
>many|-|TRBJ2-1|TRBV11-2
CASSFRDSTEEQFF
TGTGCCAGCAGCTTCCGGGACTCGACGGAAGAGCAGTTCTTC
>few|TRBD1|TRBJ2-7|TRBV7-2
CASSPRDRNSYEQYF
TGTGCCAGCAGCCCGAGGGACAGGAACTCCTACGAGCAGTACTTC
>-|TRBD2|TRBJ2-7|TRBV4-2
CASSQETTSGRYEQYF
TGTGCCAGCAGCCAAGAAACGACTAGCGGGAGGTACGAGCAGTACTTC
>once|TRBD2|TRBJ2-3|TRBV15
CATSRDAGGAADTQYF
TGTGCCACCAGCAGAGACGCCGGGGGGGCGGCCGATACGCAGTATTTT
>-|TRBD2|TRBJ2-3|TRBV4-1
CASSQEGVAGATDTQYF
TGCGCCAGCAGCCAAGAGGGGGTAGCGGGAGCAACAGATACGCAGTATTTT
>many|TRBD2|TRBJ2-1|TRBV27
CASSPTTSVSYNEQFF
TGTGCCAGCAGTCCAACCACTAGCGTGTCCTACAATGAGCAGTTCTTC
>few|-|TRBJ1-6|TRBV27
CASRSIGAEGALHF
TGTGCCAGCAGAAGTATAGGGGCCGAGGGGGCCCTCCACTTT
>-|-|TRBJ1-5|TRBV5-5
CASSTGEFSNQPQHF
TGTGCCAGCAGTACCGGCGAGTTTAGCAATCAGCCCCAGCATTTT
>-|TRBD1|TRBJ2-5|TRBV19
CASSIGTVKGRETQYF
TGTGCCAGTAGTATCGGGACAGTAAAGGGCCGTGAGACCCAGTACTTC
>few|TRBD1|TRBJ1-4|TRBV27
CASSPWTGDEKLFF
TGTGCCAGCAGTCCGTGGACAGGGGATGAAAAACTGTTTTTT
>-|-|TRBJ2-7|TRBV20-1
CSARVMDTYEQYF
TGCAGTGCTAGAGTCATGGACACCTACGAGCAGTACTTC
>few|-|TRBJ2-7|TRBV7-9
CASSLTDSYEQYF
TGTGCCAGCAGCCTAACAGATTCCTACGAGCAGTACTTC
>few|TRBD1|TRBJ2-2|TRBV27
CASSPRTGGNTGELFF
TGTGCCAGCAGTCCCAGGACAGGGGGCAACACCGGGGAGCTGTTTTTT
>many|TRBD2|TRBJ2-3|TRBV7-2
CASSPVGLAGDTQYF
TGTGCCAGCAGCCCGGTGGGACTAGCGGGAGATACGCAGTATTTT